The clone carrying this T cell receptor beta chain occurred once. The sample originates from a study of cytomegalovirus exposure and HLA in healthy donors. The PCR ran on 60 Vbeta and 13 Jbeta primers. TCRdb's copy holds only in-frame clones and misses some; the assay was immunoSEQ multiplex PCR. Of hundreds of thousands of clones listed, 85% to 90% were seen once; the top ten hold about 1%. Germline V gene sequence: CDR1 MGHRA, CDR2 YSYEKL. This CDR3 spans 15 amino acids. V lost 4 bases and J 5 bases, leaving 14 bases between the germline ends. This TCR came from a woman under 30 in good health and CMV-seronegative. The chain recombines TRBV4-1 with TRBJ2-2; no firm D call. The sample was PBMCs. DNA of the CDR3: TGCGCCAGCAGCCCCTTGGAGACGGAGACCGGGGAGCTGTTTTTT. Its translation: CASSPLETETGELFF.